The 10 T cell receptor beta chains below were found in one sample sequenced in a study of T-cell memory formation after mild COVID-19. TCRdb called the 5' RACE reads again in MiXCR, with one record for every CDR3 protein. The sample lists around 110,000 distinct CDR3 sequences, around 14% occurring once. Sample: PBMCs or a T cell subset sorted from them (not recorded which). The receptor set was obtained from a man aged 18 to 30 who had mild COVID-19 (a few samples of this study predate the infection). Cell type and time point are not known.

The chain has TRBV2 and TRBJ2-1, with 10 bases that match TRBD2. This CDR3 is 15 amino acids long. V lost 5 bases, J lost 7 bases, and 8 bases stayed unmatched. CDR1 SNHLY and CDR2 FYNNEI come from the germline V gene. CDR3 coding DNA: TGTGCCAGCAGTCCTAGCGGGGGATCTAGAAATGAGCAGTTCTTC. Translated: CASSPSGGSRNEQFF.

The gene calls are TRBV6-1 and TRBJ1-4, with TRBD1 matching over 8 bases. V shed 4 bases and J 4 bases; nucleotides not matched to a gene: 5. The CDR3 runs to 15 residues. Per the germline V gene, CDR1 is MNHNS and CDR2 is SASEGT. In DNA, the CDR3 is TGTGCCAGCAGTGCGGGACAGGTCTTTAATGAAAAACTGTTTTTT. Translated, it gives CASSAGQVFNEKLFF.

The CDR3 reads CAWSGTGLTYDSYEQYF. The CDR3 DNA reads as TGTGCCTGGAGTGGGACAGGGCTTACTTACGACTCCTACGAGCAGTACTTC. V is TRBV30 and J is TRBJ2-7, with 8 bases identical to TRBD1. The CDR3 is 17 residues long. The V segment lost 1 base and the J segment 0 bases; nucleotides outside the gene matches: 11. Germline assignment: CDR1 GTSNPN and CDR2 SVGIG (reference sequence).

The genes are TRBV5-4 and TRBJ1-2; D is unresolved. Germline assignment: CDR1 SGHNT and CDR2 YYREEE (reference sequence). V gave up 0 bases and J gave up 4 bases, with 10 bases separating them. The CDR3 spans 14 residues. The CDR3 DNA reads TGTGCCAGCAGCTTGGAGACAACCTTCTATGGCTACACCTTC. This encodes CASSLETTFYGYTF.

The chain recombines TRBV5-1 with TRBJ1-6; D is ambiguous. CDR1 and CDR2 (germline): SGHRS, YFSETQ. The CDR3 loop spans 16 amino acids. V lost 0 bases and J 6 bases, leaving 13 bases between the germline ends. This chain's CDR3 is CASSLVGVGTNSPLHF. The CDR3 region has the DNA TGCGCCAGCAGCTTGGTCGGGGTCGGTACTAATTCACCCCTCCACTTT.

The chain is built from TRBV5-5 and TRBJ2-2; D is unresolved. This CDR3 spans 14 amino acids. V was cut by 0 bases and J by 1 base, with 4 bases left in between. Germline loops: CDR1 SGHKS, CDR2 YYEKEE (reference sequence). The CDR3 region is CASSLELNTGELFF. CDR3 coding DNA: TGTGCCAGCAGCTTGGAACTGAACACCGGGGAGCTGTTTTTT.

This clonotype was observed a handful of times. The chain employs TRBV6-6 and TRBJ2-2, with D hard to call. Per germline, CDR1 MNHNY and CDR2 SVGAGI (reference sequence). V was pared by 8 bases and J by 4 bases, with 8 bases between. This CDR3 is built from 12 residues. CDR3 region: CASGRGTGELFF. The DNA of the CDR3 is TGTGCCAGCGGAAGAGGCACCGGGGAGCTGTTTTTT.

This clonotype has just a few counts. The CDR3 sequence: CASSHRGMNTEAFF. DNA for the CDR3: TGCGCCAGCAGCCACAGGGGTATGAACACTGAAGCTTTCTTT. The rearrangement links TRBV4-1 to TRBJ1-1; a weak D match, TRBD1 (6 bases). CDR3 size: 14 residues. V was pared by 3 bases and J by 0 bases, with 8 bases between. Germline loops: CDR1 MGHRA, CDR2 YSYEKL.

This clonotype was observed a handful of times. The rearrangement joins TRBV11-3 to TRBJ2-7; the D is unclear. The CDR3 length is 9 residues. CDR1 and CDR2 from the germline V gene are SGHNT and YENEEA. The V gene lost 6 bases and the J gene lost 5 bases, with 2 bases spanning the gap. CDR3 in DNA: TGTGCCAGCAGAAACGAGCAGTACGTC. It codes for CASRNEQYV.

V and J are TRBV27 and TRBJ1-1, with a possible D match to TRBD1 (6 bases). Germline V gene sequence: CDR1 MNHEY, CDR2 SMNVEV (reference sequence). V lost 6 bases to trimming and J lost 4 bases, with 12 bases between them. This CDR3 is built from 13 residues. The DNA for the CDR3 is TGTGCCAGCAGACAGGGAGGATTCACTGAAGCTTTCTTT. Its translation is CASRQGGFTEAFF.